This T cell receptor (beta chain) was sequenced during a study of blood T cell repertoires in COVID-19. Study overall: COVID-19 samples from acute and convalescent phases originated in the United States, Italy and Spain. PBMCs, B-cell-depleted T cells, or T cells provided the cDNA or gDNA that made up the material.

Authors' methods: Quantification of nucleated cells was approximated via reference gene primer amplification. TCRdb's copy holds only in-frame clones and misses some; the assay was immunoSEQ multiplex PCR. That table supplies the V and J calls and clone size; D and trimming were determined from the DNA. The sample has about 44,000 clones; roughly 90% are singletons. V lost 6 bases and J lost 9; bases outside the gene matches: 5. The CDR3 is 13 amino acids. The V gene's germline CDR1 is SGHVS and CDR2 FQNEAQ. The chain carries TRBV7-8 and TRBJ2-1; 10 bases align to TRBD1. The receptor's source is a woman aged 80 or older in a cohort sampled during active or convalescent COVID-19. Sequences were obtained from peripheral blood. In DNA form, the CDR3 reads TGTGCCAGCAGGGACAGGGGGTATGGTGAGCAGTTCTTC. Translated, it gives CASRDRGYGEQFF.